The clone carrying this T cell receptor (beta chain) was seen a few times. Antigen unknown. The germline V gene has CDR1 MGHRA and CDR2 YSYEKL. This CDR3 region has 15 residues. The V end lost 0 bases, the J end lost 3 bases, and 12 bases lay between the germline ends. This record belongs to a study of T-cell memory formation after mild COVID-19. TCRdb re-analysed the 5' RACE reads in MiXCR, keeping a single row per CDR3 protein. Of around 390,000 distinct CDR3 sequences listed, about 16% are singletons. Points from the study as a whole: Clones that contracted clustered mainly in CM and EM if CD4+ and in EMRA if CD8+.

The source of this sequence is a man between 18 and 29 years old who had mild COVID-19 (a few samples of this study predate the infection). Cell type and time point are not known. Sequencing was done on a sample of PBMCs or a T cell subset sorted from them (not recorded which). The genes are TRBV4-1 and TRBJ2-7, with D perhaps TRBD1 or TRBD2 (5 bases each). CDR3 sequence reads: CASSQDAGAGYEQYV. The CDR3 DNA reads TGCGCCAGCAGCCAAGATGCTGGGGCGGGCTACGAGCAGTACGTC.